Below are 6 T cell receptor beta chains sequenced from a single sample in a study of T cells in Graves' hyperthyroidism and ophthalmopathy. Amplified TCR beta CDR3 regions came from RNA transcripts. HTBI primers were used for first-round RT-PCR of the TCR CDR3. TCRdb reanalysed the multiplex PCR reads using MiXCR and keeps one entry per CDR3 protein. The table records approximately 370,000 distinct CDR3 sequences, 14% to 15% of them present only once. The sample was blood. These receptor sequences come from a woman under 40 with Graves' hyperthyroidism.

The V gene is TRBV24-1, the J gene TRBJ2-3; the match to TRBD1 covers 7 bases. The CDR3 contains 16 residues. The V segment lost 2 bases and the J segment 1 base; nucleotides outside the gene matches: 5. Germline values: CDR1 KGHDR, CDR2 SFDVKD. The chain's CDR3 is CATSDWTGPGTDTQYF. The CDR3 nucleotides are TGTGCCACCAGTGATTGGACAGGTCCCGGCACAGATACGCAGTATTTT.

This clonotype was detected ten times or more. The rearrangement uses TRBV28 and TRBJ2-2; D ambiguous. The CDR3 extends over 14 amino acids. V lost 3 bases and J lost 4, with 9 bases in between. Germline CDR1 MDHEN, CDR2 SYDVKM. The CDR3 region is CASSFWSSTGELFF. The CDR3 region has the DNA TGTGCCAGCAGTTTTTGGAGCTCCACCGGGGAGCTGTTTTTT.

This clonotype came up a few times. V gene TRBV19 combines with J gene TRBJ2-7, with 7 bases identical to TRBD2. There are 13 residues in the CDR3. CDR1 and CDR2 (germline): LNHDA, SQIVND (reference sequence). With 7 bases clipped from V and 3 bases from J, the junction kept 6 bases outside the gene matches. The CDR3 loop is CASNEGGLYEQYF. The CDR3 nucleotides read TGTGCCAGTAATGAGGGAGGGCTCTACGAGCAGTACTTC.

This chain uses TRBV27 with TRBJ2-1; 10 bases fit TRBD2. V lost 6 bases to trimming and J lost 11 bases; unmatched junction nucleotides: 13. The CDR3 contains 15 residues. Looked up from germline, CDR1 is MNHEY and CDR2 is SMNVEV (reference sequence). CDR3 protein: CASRGPAGGPGQQFF. The CDR3 bases are TGTGCCAGCAGGGGACCAGCGGGAGGGCCGGGCCAGCAGTTCTTC.

This clonotype showed up many times. CDR3 in amino acids: CSARGRLAEYEQYF. The CDR3 DNA is TGCAGTGCTAGAGGCCGGCTAGCGGAGTACGAGCAGTACTTC. The chain links TRBV20-1 to TRBJ2-7; 7 positions agree with TRBD2. Trimming at V came to 1 base and at J to 4 bases, leaving 7 bases not matched to a gene. Germline V lookup: CDR1 DFQATT, CDR2 SNEGSKA (reference sequence). This CDR3 is 14 amino acids long.

With regard to this clonotype: This may be a read error, as it is one base from a much larger clone. The V gene is TRBV29-1, the J gene TRBJ2-7; D not resolved. V lost 1 base to trimming and J lost 7 bases, with 11 bases between them. CDR3 size: 12 residues. The germline CDR1 and CDR2 sequences are SQVTM and ANQGSEA. The CDR3 nucleotides are TGCAGCGTTGAAGGCCCAGCTAATGAGCAGTACTTC. This translates into CSVEGPANEQYF.